A single sample is the source of the 17 T cell receptor beta chains below, sequenced in a study of blood T cells in healthy people across ages. The use of a sample-barcoded 5' primer and a J-beta primer mix characterized a second PCR of roughly 7 to 11 cycles. Each CDR3 protein is one row after TCRdb ran MiXCR on the 5' RACE reads. The table includes more than 900,000 distinct CDR3 sequences, about 23% detected once. In addition, the sample was reused for a study of T cells of mothers and their children.

Sequencing input: blood. Receptors originate from a girl aged 2-15 years in good health.

The chain joins TRBV4-2 to TRBJ1-2; D gene unclear. The CDR3 is 16 residues long. The V gene's germline CDR1 is LGHNA and CDR2 YNFKEQ. Trimming took 0 bases from V and 1 from J, leaving 12 bases between them. DNA of the CDR3: TGTGCCAGCAGCCAAGAACTAATCCAAGTTAACTATGGCTACACCTTC. Translating it yields CASSQELIQVNYGYTF.

The chain uses TRBV24-1 and TRBJ1-2, with no clear D. Germline CDR1 and CDR2: KGHDR and SFDVKD. V lost 1 base, J lost 7 bases, and 9 bases lay in between. CDR3 length: 13 amino acids. The CDR3 loop is CATSDLPTSGYTF. CDR3 nucleotide sequence: TGTGCCACCAGTGATTTACCGACGAGTGGCTACACCTTC.

The rearrangement links TRBV29-1 to TRBJ2-7; D may correspond to TRBD1 or TRBD2 (5 bases each). With 6 bases removed from V and 9 bases from J, the gap between germline ends came to 18 bases. The V gene's germline CDR1 is SQVTM and CDR2 ANQGSEA. This CDR3 is 12 amino acids long. CDR3 protein: CSVREGETGQYF. The CDR3 nucleotides are TGCAGCGTAAGGGAAGGGGAGACCGGGCAGTACTTC.

This clonotype was found a few times. This sequence joins TRBV27 and TRBJ2-5, with a possible D match to TRBD1 (6 bases). The end of the DNA fits TRBJ2-7 better, so the J call may be wrong. This CDR3 spans 13 amino acids. Germline loops: CDR1 MNHEY, CDR2 SMNVEV (reference sequence). Here the CDR3 reads CASSTYRAYEQYF. The CDR3 nucleotides are TGTGCCAGCAGTACCTACAGGGCCTACGAGCAGTACTTC.

The chain employs TRBV6-1 and TRBJ2-1; 7 positions agree with TRBD2. Trimming cost V 8 bases and J 3 bases; bases outside gene matches: 10. CDR3 length: 15 amino acids. Germline lookup yields CDR1 MNHNS and CDR2 SASEGT. The CDR3 reads CASGANAGDYNEQFF. CDR3 coding DNA: TGTGCCAGCGGGGCTAATGCGGGGGACTACAATGAGCAGTTCTTC.

The table lists this clonotype with a few counts. The chain uses TRBV6-1 and TRBJ2-7; D gene uncertain. The germline gives CDR1 MNHNS, CDR2 SASEGT. V was trimmed by 0 bases and J by 1 base, leaving 7 bases between them. This CDR3 has 14 residues. This CDR3 is CASSEALPSYEQYF. Here the CDR3 DNA reads TGTGCCAGCAGTGAAGCCCTCCCATCCTACGAGCAGTACTTC.

This clonotype was counted between two and nine times. This rearrangement joins TRBV9 to TRBJ2-1, with a weak D call TRBD2 (5 bases). The ends were cut back, 2 bases at V and 3 bases at J, with 6 bases in the middle. In germline, CDR1 is SGDLS, CDR2 YYNGEE. This CDR3 spans 13 amino acids. The CDR3 DNA follows: TGTGCCAGCAGCGTCGCGGGCTACAATGAGCAGTTCTTC. It specifies CASSVAGYNEQFF.

This clonotype was seen a handful of times. The CDR3 here is CASSEVTSYGYTF. As DNA, the CDR3 is TGTGCCAGCAGTGAAGTAACGAGCTATGGCTACACCTTC. The chain uses TRBV6-1 and TRBJ1-2; D call uncertain. Trimming stripped 1 base from V and 4 bases from J, with 7 bases between. Looked up from germline, CDR1 is MNHNS and CDR2 is SASEGT. The CDR3 has 13 residues.

The chain couples TRBV4-3 to TRBJ1-6, with a possible D match to TRBD1 (5 bases). This CDR3 spans 14 amino acids. Trimming stripped 5 bases from V and 5 bases from J, with 10 bases between. The V gene's germline CDR1 is LGHNA and CDR2 YSLEER. CDR3 residues: CASSAGTDNSPLHF. The DNA of the CDR3 is TGCGCCAGCAGCGCCGGGACTGATAATTCACCCCTCCACTTT.

This clonotype has more than one count but fewer than ten. J is TRBJ1-2 and V is TRBV20-1; TRBD1 matches at 7 bases. J gave up 8 bases and V 5 bases, and 17 bases lay outside the gene matches. Germline assignment: CDR1 DFQATT and CDR2 SNEGSKA (reference sequence). The CDR3 totals 15 residues. CDR3 region: CSASGPTGRNGGYTF. CDR3 nucleotides: TGCAGTGCTTCCGGCCCGACAGGGAGGAATGGCGGCTACACCTTC.

There are a few counts of this clonotype. The chain's CDR3 is CASSQGSGGTEAFF. The CDR3 coding sequence is TGTGCCAGCAGCCAGGGGTCAGGGGGTACTGAAGCTTTCTTT. The gene calls are TRBV3-1 and TRBJ1-1; 7 nucleotides agree with TRBD1. The CDR3 totals 14 residues. Germline assignment: CDR1 LGHDT and CDR2 YNNKEL (reference sequence). The V and J ends lost 3 bases and 5 bases, in that order; junction bases with no gene match: 6.

This chain joins TRBV7-3 and TRBJ2-3; D remains ambiguous. The V gene lost 3 bases and the J gene lost 0 bases, with 10 bases spanning the gap. In germline, CDR1 is SGHTA, CDR2 FQGTGA. The CDR3 runs 15 residues. The CDR3 region is CASSFQLTSTDTQYF. Here the CDR3 DNA reads TGTGCCAGCAGCTTCCAGCTTACTAGCACAGATACGCAGTATTTT.

This clonotype was seen more than once but under ten times. This chain joins TRBV9 and TRBJ2-3, with 8 positions matching TRBD2. CDR1 is SGDLS, CDR2 YYNGEE, per germline. CDR3 length equals 15 residues. The junction had 7 bases not matched to a gene; V was cut back by 1 base and J by 6 bases. The CDR3, as DNA: TGTGCCAGCAGCGTACCCGGACTAGCTTCCGATACGCAGTATTTT. This sequence encodes CASSVPGLASDTQYF.

The chain uses TRBV29-1 and TRBJ2-4; D is unclear. CDR1 is SQVTM and CDR2 is ANQGSEA in the germline V gene. This CDR3 is 13 amino acids long. V lost 3 bases, J lost 6 bases, and 12 bases lay in between. The CDR3 nucleotides read TGCAGCGTTGATACTTCAGGCGGAAACATTCAGTACTTC. This encodes CSVDTSGGNIQYF.

This clonotype was seen just once. This chain uses TRBV23-1 with TRBJ2-7, with 8 bases matching TRBD1. TRBV23-1 is designated an ORF whose function remains uncertain. The CDR3 has 14 residues. Unmatched junction bases numbered 9, after V lost 8 bases and J lost 3 bases. The CDR3 sequence: CASGRTGTGYEQYF. Written as DNA, the CDR3 is TGCGCCAGCGGTCGGACAGGGACCGGCTACGAGCAGTACTTC.

This clonotype occurred many times. The J gene is TRBJ2-5, the V gene TRBV28; D is unresolved. The germline V gene has CDR1 MDHEN and CDR2 SYDVKM. Trimming took 5 bases from V and 3 from J, leaving 16 bases between them. The CDR3 extends over 15 amino acids. The CDR3: CASSALVMGKETQYF. The CDR3 region has the DNA TGTGCCAGCAGTGCCCTTGTGATGGGGAAAGAGACCCAGTACTTC.

The chain couples TRBV24-1 to TRBJ2-2, with TRBD1 matching over 10 bases. CDR1 is KGHDR and CDR2 is SFDVKD in the germline V gene. The CDR3 runs 13 residues. After removal of 12 bases from V and 4 bases from J, the junction contained 4 bases not matched to a gene. CDR3 in amino acids: CASRQGATGELFF. The CDR3, as DNA: TGTGCCTCAAGACAGGGGGCCACCGGGGAGCTGTTTTTT.